This T cell receptor beta chain was captured by sequencing in a study of identical twins. The length of the CDR3 is 14 residues. The germline V and J ends were trimmed by 0 bases and 1 base, with 7 bases remaining between them. Germline CDR1 and CDR2: SGHTA and FQGNSA. Using its own MiXCR run on the 5' RACE reads, TCRdb lists one record per CDR3 protein. The sample holds a few hundred thousand distinct CDR3 sequences, just under 10% seen once. This sample also appeared in a second study, on yellow fever vaccine responses in identical twins.

This rearrangement joins TRBV7-2 to TRBJ2-7; no firm D call. Sequencing was carried out using PBMCs. This TCR was recovered from a woman aged 18-29 years in good health. The CDR3 loop reads CASSLAQYSYEQYF. CDR3 DNA: TGTGCCAGCAGCTTAGCACAGTATTCCTACGAGCAGTACTTC.